This TCR beta chain was documented in a study of OX40 agonist ivuxolimab in advanced cancers. On the study more broadly: Patients with prior anti-PD-1, anti-PD-L1 or anti-CTLA-4 therapy were eligible; 40% had some.

As to this clone: Its specificity is unknown.

CDR1 is MGHRA and CDR2 is YSYEKL in the germline V gene. Trimming stripped 2 bases from V and 11 bases from J, with 21 bases between. This CDR3 region has 15 residues. Study-level results: At 0.1 to 3.0 mg/kg, clonal expansion of CD4+ and CD8+ blood T cells had occurred by week 6.

This table comes from immunoSEQ multiplex PCR, and its TCRdb copy is limited to in-frame clones, with some not included. This sample has 15,000 to 20,000 clones; around two thirds occur once, and the top ten carry around 20%. Sequenced material: CD4+ or CD8+ T cells sorted from blood, taken in a trial of the OX40 agonist ivuxolimab. The sequence derives from an adult with an advanced solid tumor such as melanoma, head and neck, liver or kidney cancer. The V gene is TRBV4-1, the J gene TRBJ2-5; D possibly corresponds to TRBD2 (6 bases). The CDR3 spells CASSQSGTSQGEQYF. The CDR3 DNA reads as TGCGCCAGCAGCCAATCTGGGACTTCTCAGGGAGAGCAGTACTTC.